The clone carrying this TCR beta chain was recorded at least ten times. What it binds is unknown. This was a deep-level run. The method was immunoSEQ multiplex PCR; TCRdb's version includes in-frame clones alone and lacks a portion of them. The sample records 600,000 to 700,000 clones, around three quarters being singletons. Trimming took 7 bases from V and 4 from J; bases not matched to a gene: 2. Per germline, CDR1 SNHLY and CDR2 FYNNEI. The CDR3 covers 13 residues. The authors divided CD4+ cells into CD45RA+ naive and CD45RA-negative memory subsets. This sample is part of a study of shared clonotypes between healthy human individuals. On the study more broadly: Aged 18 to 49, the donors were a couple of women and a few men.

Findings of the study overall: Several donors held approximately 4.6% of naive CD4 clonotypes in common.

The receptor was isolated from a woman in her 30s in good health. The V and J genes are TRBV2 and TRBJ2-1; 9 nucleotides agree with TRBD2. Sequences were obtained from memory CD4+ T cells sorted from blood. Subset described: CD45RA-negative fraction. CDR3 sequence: CASTSGIYNEQFF. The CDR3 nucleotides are TGTGCCAGCACTAGCGGGATATACAATGAGCAGTTCTTC.